Described below is a single T cell receptor (beta chain) sequence and its context. The antigen remains undetermined. The protocol was immunoSEQ multiplex PCR, while the TCRdb copy is restricted to in-frame clones and leaves out a portion. The repertoire holds 50,000 to 65,000 clones, 92% seen once, with roughly 0.37% in the top ten. This specimen comes from a study of CD4 T cells in relation to SARS-CoV-2 and coronaviruses. Study-wide findings and caveats: Culture-expanded clones reflect memory recall rather than primary priming during culture. No donor gave both pre-pandemic and post-infection samples. Crossreactive clones expanded significantly less to SARS-CoV-2 than monoreactive clones.

Sequenced input: naive CD4+ T cells from PBMCs. Subset described: naive CD4+ T cells isolated by negative enrichment. The TCR originated in an adult with COVID-19.

This chain's CDR3 is CASSQEGRSGNTIYF. CDR3 DNA sequence: TGCGCCAGCAGCCAAGAGGGGCGCTCTGGAAACACCATATATTTT. The chain carries TRBV4-3 and TRBJ1-3; TRBD1 might be the D (5 bases). CDR1 and CDR2 (germline): LGHNA, YSLEER. V lost 0 bases to trimming and J lost 0 bases, with 6 bases between them. CDR3 size: 15 residues.